This is a list of T cell receptor beta chains from one sample in a study of T cell repertoires in ileal Crohn's disease. This table comes from immunoSEQ multiplex PCR, and its TCRdb copy is limited to in-frame clones, with some not included. The data contain approximately 27,000 clones, about 81% of them singletons. Source material: ileal tissue. Source of these receptors: an adult with Crohn's disease. Each CDR3 is given with its conserved first and last residue. A D gene is named only where the DNA matches it firmly. Size values are once, few and many counts, or a class for expanded clones, and some rows have none.

TRBD1	TRBV4-1	-	TRBJ2-7	TGCGCCAGCAGCCAGGGGGTCACGGACAGGCAAGGCCTCGAGCAGTACTTC	CASSQGVTDRQGLEQYF
-	TRBV6-5	-	TRBJ2-7	TGTGCCAGCAGAACCGGTACAGGGATGGGGTACGAGCAGTACTTC	CASRTGTGMGYEQYF
TRBD1	TRBV4-3	few	TRBJ2-1	TGCGCCAGCAGCCAATATCCCAGGGACAGGGGTCCGGACAATGAGCAGTTCTTC	CASSQYPRDRGPDNEQFF
-	TRBV5-6	once	TRBJ2-3	TGTGCCAGCAGCCGGAGAGTAGCAGATACGCAGTATTTT	CASSRRVADTQYF
TRBD2	TRBV7-3	-	TRBJ2-2	TGTGCCAGCAGCCCACTAGCGGGGGGTATCACCGGGGAGCTGTTTTTT	CASSPLAGGITGELFF
-	TRBV4-1	-	TRBJ1-5	TGCGCCAGCAGCCAACGGACAGAGGATCAGCCCCAGCATTTT	CASSQRTEDQPQHF
TRBD1	TRBV18	-	TRBJ2-7	TGTGCCAGCTCACCAGGGACAGGGTACGACGAGCAGTACTTC	CASSPGTGYDEQYF
-	TRBV4-1	-	TRBJ2-1	TGCGCCAGCAGCTTTATACAGGGAACCTCCTACAATGAGCAGTTCTTC	CASSFIQGTSYNEQFF
-	TRBV6-5	-	TRBJ1-1	TGTGCCAGCAGTTACGGGGGCAGAAGTATCACTGAAGCTTTCTTT	CASSYGGRSITEAFF
-	TRBV5-1	-	TRBJ1-3	TGCGCCAGCAGCTTGGCACCGGACAATGGAAACACCATATATTTT	CASSLAPDNGNTIYF
TRBD1	TRBV7-2	-	TRBJ1-5	TGTGCCAGCAGCTTTTTTCCCCGACAGGGGGGGTATCAGCCCCAGCATTTT	CASSFFPRQGGYQPQHF
TRBD1	TRBV5-6	-	TRBJ1-1	TGTGCCAGCAGCTTAAACAGGGGGCTGAACACTGAAGCTTTCTTT	CASSLNRGLNTEAFF
TRBD1	TRBV4-1	-	TRBJ1-5	TGCGCCAGCAGCCCGACAGGGGTAGACAATCAGCCCCAGCATTTT	CASSPTGVDNQPQHF
-	TRBV6-1	-	TRBJ1-1	TGTGCCAGCAGTGAGAGGCTTGACACTGAAGCTTTCTTT	CASSERLDTEAFF
-	TRBV7-9	few	TRBJ2-3	TGTGCCAGCAGCTCCCCGGCAGATACGCAGTATTTT	CASSSPADTQYF
-	TRBV7-6	-	TRBJ2-3	TGTGCCAGCAGCCATGACTTGACGGATACGCAGTATTTT	CASSHDLTDTQYF
TRBD2	TRBV4-1	-	TRBJ2-7	TGCGCCAGCAGCCAAGATGCCCGGGGGGGTTACGAGCAGTACTTC	CASSQDARGGYEQYF
-	TRBV29-1	-	TRBJ1-2	TGCAGCGTTGAAGAGTCAGGGCACGACTATGGCTACACCTTC	CSVEESGHDYGYTF
TRBD1	TRBV10-1	-	TRBJ1-1	TGCGCCAGCAGTGCGGACAGGGGGAAGGCTGAAGCTTTCTTT	CASSADRGKAEAFF
-	TRBV10-1	-	TRBJ2-1	TGCGCCAGCAGTCAAAGGGGTCATGAGCAGTTCTTC	CASSQRGHEQFF
-	TRBV27	-	TRBJ1-2	TGTGCCAGCAGTCTACAGGGAATCTGGGGCTACACCTTC	CASSLQGIWGYTF
-	TRBV5-4	-	TRBJ2-2	TGTGCCAGCACCTCCAAAGGGAGGACCGGGGAGCTGTTTTTT	CASTSKGRTGELFF
-	TRBV6-5	-	TRBJ2-2	TGTGCCAGCAGTTTACAGCAGGGGTGGGGGGAGCTGTTTTTT	CASSLQQGWGELFF
TRBD1	TRBV5-1	-	TRBJ1-1	TGCGCCAGCAGCTTGGCCGGCAGGGGGACTGAAGCTTTCTTT	CASSLAGRGTEAFF
TRBD1	TRBV7-2	-	TRBJ1-1	TGTGCCAGCAGCTCCGACAGGGGCACTGAAGCTTTCTTT	CASSSDRGTEAFF
-	TRBV6-1	-	TRBJ2-5	TGTGCCAGCAGTGAAACCACATTTCAAGAGACCCAGTACTTC	CASSETTFQETQYF
-	TRBV6-5	-	TRBJ2-1	TGTGCCAGCAGTTACAGCAGGGTTACCTACAATGAGCAGTTCTTC	CASSYSRVTYNEQFF
TRBD1	TRBV5-3	-	TRBJ2-7	TGTGCCAGAATCATCACAGGGGGCGAGCAGTACTTC	CARIITGGEQYF
-	TRBV5-4	-	TRBJ2-2	TGTGCCAGCAGCTTAAGAGTTACCACCGGGGAGCTGTTTTTT	CASSLRVTTGELFF
TRBD1	TRBV19	once	TRBJ1-2	TGTGCCAGTAGTGGGGACAGGGTGGCCTATGGCTACACCTTC	CASSGDRVAYGYTF